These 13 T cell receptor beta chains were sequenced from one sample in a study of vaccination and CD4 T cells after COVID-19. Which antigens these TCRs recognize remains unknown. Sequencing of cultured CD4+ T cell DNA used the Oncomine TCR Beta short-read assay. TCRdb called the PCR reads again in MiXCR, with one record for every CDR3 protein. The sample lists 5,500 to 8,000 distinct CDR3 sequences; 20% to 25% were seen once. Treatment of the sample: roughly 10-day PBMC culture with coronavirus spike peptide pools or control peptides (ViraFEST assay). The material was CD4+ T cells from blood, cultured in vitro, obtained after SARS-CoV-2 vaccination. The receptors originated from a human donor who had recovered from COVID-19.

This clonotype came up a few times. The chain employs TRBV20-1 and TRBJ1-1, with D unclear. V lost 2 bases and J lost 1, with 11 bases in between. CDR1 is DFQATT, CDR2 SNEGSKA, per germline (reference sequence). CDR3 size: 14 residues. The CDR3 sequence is CSARHGRGNTEAFF. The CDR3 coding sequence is TGCAGTGCTAGACACGGCCGCGGGAACACTGAAGCTTTCTTT.

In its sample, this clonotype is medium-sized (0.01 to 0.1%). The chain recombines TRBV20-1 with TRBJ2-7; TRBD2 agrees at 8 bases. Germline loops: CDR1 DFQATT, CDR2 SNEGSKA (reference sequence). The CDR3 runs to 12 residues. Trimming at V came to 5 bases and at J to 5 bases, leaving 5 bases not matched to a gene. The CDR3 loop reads CSADAGGDEQYF. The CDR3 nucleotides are TGCAGTGCTGACGCGGGAGGTGACGAGCAGTACTTC.

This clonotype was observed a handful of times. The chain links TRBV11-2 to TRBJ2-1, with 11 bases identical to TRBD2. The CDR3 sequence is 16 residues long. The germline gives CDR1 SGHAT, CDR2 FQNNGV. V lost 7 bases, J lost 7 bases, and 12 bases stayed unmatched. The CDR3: CASTTRLAGGGNEQFF. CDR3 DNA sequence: TGTGCCAGCACCACTCGTCTAGCGGGAGGTGGAAATGAGCAGTTCTTC.

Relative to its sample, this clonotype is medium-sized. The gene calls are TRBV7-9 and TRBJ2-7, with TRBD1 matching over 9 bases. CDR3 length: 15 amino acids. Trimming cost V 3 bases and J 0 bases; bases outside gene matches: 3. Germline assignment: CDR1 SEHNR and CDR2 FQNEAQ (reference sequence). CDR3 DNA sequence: TGTGCCAGCAGCTTGGGGGACAGGGACTCCTACGAGCAGTACTTC. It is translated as CASSLGDRDSYEQYF. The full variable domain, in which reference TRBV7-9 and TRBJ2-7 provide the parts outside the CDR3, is DTGVSQNPRHKITKRGQNVTFRCDPISEHNRLYWYRQTLGQGPEFLTYFQNEAQLEKSRLLSDRFSAERPKGSFSTLEIQRTEQGDSAMYLCASSLGDRDSYEQYFGPGTRLTVT.

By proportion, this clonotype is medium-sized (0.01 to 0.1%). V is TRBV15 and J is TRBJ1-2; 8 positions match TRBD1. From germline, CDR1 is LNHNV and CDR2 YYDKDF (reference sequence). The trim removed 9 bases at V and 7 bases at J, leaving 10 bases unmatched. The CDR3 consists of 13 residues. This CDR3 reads CATGSRTGSGYTF. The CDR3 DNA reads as TGTGCCACAGGGAGTAGGACAGGGAGTGGCTACACCTTC.

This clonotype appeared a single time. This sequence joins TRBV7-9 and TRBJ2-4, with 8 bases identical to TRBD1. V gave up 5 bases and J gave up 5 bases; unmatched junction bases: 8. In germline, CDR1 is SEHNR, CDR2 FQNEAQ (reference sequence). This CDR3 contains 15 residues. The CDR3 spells CASSPGQGWENIQYF. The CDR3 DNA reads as TGTGCCAGCAGCCCCGGACAGGGTTGGGAAAACATTCAGTACTTC.

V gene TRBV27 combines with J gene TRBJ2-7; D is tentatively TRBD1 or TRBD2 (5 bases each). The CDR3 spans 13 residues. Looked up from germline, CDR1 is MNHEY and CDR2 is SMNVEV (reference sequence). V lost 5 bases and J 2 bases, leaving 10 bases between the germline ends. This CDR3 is CASSLGPAYEQYF. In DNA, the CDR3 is TGTGCCAGCAGTCTGGGACCCGCCTACGAGCAGTACTTC.

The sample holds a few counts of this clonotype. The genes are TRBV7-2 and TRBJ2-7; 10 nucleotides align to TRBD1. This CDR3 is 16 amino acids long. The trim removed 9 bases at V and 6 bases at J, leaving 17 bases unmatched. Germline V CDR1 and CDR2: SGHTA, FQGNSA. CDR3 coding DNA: TGTGCCAGGAGAAGTGCCGGGACAGGGGACCCGGGCGAGCAGTACTTC. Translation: CARRSAGTGDPGEQYF.

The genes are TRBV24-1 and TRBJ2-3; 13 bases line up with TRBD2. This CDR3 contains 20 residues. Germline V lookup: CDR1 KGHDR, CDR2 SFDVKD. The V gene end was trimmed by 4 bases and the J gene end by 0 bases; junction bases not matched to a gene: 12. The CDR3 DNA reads TGTGCCACCAGTGAACGAACTAGCGGGAGGGCCCGAGGAAGCACAGATACGCAGTATTTT. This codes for CATSERTSGRARGSTDTQYF.

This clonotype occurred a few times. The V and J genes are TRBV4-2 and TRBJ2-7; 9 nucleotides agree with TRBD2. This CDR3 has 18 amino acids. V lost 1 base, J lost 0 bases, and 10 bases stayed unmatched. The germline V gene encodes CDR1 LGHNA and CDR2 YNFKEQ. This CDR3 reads CASSQVAGGGVYSYEQYF. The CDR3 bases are TGTGCCAGCAGCCAAGTGGCGGGGGGGGGGGTTTACTCCTACGAGCAGTACTTC.

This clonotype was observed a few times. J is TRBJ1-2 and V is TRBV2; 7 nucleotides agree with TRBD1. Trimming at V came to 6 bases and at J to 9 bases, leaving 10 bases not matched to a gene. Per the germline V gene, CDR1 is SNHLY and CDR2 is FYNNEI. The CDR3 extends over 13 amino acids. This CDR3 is CASRRDSGMRYTF. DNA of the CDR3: TGTGCCAGCAGACGGGACAGCGGGATGCGCTACACCTTC.

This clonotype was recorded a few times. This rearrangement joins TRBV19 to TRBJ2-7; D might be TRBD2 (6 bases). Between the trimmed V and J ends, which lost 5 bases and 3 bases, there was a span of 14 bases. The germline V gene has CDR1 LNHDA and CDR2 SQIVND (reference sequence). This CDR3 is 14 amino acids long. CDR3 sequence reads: CASSPGRTVYEQYF. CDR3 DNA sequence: TGTGCCAGTAGTCCAGGGAGGACCGTCTACGAGCAGTACTTC.

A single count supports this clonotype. The CDR3 nucleotides are TGTGCCAGCAGCTTGCGAGGGGGGGCAGATACGCAGTATTTT. This encodes CASSLRGGADTQYF. The chain carries TRBV5-4 and TRBJ2-3; perhaps TRBD2 as D (7 bases). The CDR3 has 14 residues. Trimming pared 1 base from V and 4 bases from J, leaving 10 bases between. Looked up from germline, CDR1 is SGHNT and CDR2 is YYREEE (reference sequence).